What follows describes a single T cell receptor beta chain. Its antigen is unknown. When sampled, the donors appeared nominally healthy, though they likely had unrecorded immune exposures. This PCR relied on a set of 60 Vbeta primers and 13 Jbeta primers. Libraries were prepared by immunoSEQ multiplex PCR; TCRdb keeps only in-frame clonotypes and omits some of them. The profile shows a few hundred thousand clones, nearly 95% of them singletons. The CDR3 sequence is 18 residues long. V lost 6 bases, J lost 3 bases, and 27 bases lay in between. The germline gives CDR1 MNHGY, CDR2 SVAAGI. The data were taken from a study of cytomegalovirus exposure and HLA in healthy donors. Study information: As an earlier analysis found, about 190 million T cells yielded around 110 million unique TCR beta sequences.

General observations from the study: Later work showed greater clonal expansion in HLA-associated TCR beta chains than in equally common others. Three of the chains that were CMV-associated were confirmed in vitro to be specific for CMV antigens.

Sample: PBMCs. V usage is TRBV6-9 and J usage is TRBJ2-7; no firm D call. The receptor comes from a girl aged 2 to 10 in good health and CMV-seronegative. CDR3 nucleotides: TGTGCCAGCAGCCGCGGTTATCCCAGACCCTCCCCCGTCTACGAGCAGTACTTC. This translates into CASSRGYPRPSPVYEQYF.